This paragraph covers one T cell receptor (beta chain) sequence. The antigen is unknown. Indicated treatment: approximately nine-day PBMC culture with coronavirus spike peptide pools or control peptides (ViraFEST assay). The CDR3 runs to 15 residues. Trimming left V 7 bases short and J 7 bases short, with 20 bases between. The data were taken from a study of vaccination and CD4 T cells after COVID-19. Across the study: Convalescent patients had positive nasal swab PCR results for SARS-CoV-2. Disease was mild in 9 or 10 and severe in one. Samples were taken after vaccination, a median of roughly 70 days after dose two, with a range of 14 to 241.

At the Johns Hopkins FTIC core, DNA taken from cultured CD4+ T cells was sequenced by way of the Oncomine TCR Beta short-read assay. TCRdb used MiXCR to reprocess the PCR reads, holding one entry per CDR3 protein. The repertoire holds about 19,000 distinct CDR3 sequences, with approximately 60% as singletons. This receptor was obtained from a human donor who had recovered from COVID-19. The specimen was CD4+ T cells from blood, cultured in vitro. The chain employs TRBV12-3 or TRBV12-4 and TRBJ2-1; D might be TRBD2 (5 bases). CDR3 loop: CASTLGDTYQNEQFF. The CDR3 DNA reads as TGTGCCAGCACCTTGGGAGATACCTATCAGAATGAGCAGTTCTTC.